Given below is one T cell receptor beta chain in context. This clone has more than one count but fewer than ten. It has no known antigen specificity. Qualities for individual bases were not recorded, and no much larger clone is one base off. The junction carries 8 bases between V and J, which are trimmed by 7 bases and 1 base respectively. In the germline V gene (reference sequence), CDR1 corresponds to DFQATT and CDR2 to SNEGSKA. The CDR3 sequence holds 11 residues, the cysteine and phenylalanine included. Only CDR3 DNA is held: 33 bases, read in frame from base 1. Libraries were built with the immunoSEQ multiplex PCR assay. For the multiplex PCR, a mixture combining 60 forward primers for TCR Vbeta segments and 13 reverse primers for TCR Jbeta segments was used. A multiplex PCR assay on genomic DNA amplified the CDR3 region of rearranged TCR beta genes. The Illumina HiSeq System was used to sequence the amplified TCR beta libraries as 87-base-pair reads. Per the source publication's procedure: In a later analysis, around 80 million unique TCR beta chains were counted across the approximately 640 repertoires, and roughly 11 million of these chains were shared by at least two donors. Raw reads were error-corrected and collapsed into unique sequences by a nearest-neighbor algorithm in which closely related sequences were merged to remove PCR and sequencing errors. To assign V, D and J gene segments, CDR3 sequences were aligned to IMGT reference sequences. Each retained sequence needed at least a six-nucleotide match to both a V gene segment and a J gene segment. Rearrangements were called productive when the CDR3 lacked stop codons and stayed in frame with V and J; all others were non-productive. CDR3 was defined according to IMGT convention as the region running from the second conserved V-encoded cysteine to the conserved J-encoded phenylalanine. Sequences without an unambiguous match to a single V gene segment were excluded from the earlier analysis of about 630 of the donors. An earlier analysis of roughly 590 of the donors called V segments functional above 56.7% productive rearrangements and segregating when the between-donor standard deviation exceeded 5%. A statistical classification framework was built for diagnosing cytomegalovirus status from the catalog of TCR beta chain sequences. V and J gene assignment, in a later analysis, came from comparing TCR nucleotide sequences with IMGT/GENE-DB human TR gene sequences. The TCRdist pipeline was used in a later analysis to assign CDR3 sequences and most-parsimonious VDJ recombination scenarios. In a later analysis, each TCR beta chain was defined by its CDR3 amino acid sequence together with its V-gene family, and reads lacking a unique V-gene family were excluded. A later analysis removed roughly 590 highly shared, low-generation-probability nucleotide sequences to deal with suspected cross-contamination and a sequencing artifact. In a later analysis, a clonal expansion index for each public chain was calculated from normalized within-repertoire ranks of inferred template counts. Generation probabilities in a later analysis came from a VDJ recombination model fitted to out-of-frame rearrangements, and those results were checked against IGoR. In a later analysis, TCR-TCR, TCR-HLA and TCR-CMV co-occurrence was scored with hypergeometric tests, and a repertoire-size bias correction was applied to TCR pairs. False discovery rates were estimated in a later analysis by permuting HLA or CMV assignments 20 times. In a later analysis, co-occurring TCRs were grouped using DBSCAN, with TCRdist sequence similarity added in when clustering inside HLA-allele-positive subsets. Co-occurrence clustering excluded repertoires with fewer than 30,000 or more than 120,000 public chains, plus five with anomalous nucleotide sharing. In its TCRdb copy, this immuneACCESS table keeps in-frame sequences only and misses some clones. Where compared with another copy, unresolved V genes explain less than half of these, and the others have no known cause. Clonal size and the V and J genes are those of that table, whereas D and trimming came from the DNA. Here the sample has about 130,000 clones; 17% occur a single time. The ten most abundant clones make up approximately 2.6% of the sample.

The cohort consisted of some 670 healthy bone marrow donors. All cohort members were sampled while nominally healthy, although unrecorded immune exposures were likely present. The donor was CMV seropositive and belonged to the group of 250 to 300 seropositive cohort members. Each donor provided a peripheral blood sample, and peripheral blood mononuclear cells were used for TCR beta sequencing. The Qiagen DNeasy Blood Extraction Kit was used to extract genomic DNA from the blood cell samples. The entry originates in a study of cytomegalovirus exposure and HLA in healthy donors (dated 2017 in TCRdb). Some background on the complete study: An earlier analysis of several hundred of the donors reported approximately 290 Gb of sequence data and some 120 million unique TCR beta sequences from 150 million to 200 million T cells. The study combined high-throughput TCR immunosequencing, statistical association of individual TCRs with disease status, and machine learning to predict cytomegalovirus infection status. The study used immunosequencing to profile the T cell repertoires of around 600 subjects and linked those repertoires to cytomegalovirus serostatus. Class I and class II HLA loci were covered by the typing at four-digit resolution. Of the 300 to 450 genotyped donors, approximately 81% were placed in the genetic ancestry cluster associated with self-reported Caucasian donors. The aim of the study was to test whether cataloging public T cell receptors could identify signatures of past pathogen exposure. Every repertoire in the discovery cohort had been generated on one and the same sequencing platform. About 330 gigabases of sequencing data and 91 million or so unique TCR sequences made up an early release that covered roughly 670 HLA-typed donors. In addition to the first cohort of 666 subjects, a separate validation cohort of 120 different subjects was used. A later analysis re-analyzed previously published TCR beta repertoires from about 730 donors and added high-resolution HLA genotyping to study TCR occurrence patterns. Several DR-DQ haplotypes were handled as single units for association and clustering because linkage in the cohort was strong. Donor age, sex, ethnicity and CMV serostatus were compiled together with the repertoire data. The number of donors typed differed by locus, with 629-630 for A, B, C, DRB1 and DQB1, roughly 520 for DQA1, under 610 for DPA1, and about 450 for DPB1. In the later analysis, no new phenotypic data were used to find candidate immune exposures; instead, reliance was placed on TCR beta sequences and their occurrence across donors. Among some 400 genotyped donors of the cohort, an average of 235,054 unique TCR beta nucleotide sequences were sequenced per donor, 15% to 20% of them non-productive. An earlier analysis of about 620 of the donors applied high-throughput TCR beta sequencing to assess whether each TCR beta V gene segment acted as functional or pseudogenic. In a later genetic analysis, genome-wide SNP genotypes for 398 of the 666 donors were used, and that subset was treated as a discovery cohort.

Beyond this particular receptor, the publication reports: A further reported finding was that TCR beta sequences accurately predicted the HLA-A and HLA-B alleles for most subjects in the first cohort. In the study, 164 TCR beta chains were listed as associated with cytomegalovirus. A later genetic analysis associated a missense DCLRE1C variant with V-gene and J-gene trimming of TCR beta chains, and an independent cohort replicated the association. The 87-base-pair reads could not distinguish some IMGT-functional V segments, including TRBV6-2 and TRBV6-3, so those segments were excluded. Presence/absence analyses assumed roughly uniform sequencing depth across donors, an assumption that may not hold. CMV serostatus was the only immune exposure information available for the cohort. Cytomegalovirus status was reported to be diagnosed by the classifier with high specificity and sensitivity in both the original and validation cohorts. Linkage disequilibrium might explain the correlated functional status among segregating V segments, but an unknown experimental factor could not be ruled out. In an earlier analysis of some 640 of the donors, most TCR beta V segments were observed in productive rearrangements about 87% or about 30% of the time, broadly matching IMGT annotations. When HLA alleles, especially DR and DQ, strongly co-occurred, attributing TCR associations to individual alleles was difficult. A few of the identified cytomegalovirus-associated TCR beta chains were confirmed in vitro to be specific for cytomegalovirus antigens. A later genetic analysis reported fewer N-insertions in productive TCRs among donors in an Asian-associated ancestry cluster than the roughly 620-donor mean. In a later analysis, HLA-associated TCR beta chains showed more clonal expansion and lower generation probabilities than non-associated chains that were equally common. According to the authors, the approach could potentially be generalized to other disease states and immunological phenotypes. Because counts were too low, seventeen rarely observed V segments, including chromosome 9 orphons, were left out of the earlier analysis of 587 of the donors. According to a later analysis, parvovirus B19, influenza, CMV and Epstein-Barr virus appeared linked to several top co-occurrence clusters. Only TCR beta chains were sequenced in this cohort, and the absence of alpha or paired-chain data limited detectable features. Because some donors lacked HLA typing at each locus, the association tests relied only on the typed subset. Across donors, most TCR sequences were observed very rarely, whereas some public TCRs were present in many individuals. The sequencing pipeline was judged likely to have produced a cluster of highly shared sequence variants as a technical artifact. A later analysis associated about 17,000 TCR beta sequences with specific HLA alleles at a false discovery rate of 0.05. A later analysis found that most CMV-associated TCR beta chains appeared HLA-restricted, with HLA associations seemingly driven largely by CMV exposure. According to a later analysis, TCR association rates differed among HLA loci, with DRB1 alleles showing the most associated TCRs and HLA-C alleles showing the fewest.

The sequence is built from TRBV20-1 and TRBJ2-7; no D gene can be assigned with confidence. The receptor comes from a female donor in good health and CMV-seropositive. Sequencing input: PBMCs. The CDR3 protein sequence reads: CSGVRSYEQYF. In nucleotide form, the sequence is TGCAGTGGGGTCAGGTCCTACGAGCAGTACTTC.